These 6 T cell receptor beta chains originate from one sample sequenced in a study of blood T cell repertoires in COVID-19. The table came from immunoSEQ multiplex PCR; TCRdb's copy has only in-frame clones and leaves some out. The sample lists under 350,000 clones, approximately 88% occurring once. The material sequenced was PBMCs or T cells enriched from blood (not recorded which). The receptor source for this set is a woman aged 40 to 50 who had recovered from COVID-19.

The CDR3 sequence: CASTRPGIDEQFF. The CDR3 nucleotides read TGTGCCAGCACCCGACCAGGGATCGATGAGCAGTTCTTC. The V gene is TRBV27, the J gene TRBJ2-1; D is possibly TRBD1 (5 bases). Per germline, CDR1 MNHEY and CDR2 SMNVEV (reference sequence). Trimming removed 7 bases from V and 8 bases from J, with 15 bases in between. The CDR3 runs 13 residues.

CDR3 coding DNA: TGTGCCAGCAGCCTAACAGATACGCAGTATTTT. Protein sequence: CASSLTDTQYF. The chain has TRBV7-9 and TRBJ2-3; unclear D gene. The CDR3 loop spans 11 amino acids. Germline CDR1 and CDR2: SEHNR and FQNEAQ (reference sequence). The germline V and J ends were trimmed by 5 bases and 3 bases, with 3 bases remaining between them.

V is TRBV5-6 and J is TRBJ1-4, with D possibly matching TRBD1 (5 bases). V gave up 0 bases and J gave up 4 bases, with 10 bases separating them. Looked up from germline, CDR1 is SGHDT and CDR2 is YYEEEE. The CDR3 loop spans 15 amino acids. CDR3 protein: CASSLEQGINEKLFF. For the CDR3, the DNA is TGTGCCAGCAGCTTGGAGCAGGGAATTAATGAAAAACTGTTTTTT.

The J gene is TRBJ2-7, the V gene TRBV10-1; 7 bases match TRBD2. V lost 4 bases, J lost 3 bases, and 3 bases stayed unmatched. Germline CDR1 and CDR2: WNHNN and SYGVQD (reference sequence). CDR3 length: 13 amino acids. The CDR3 protein is CASSVGLGYEQYF. The CDR3 region has the DNA TGCGCCAGCAGTGTCGGACTAGGCTACGAGCAGTACTTC.

The V and J genes are TRBV30 and TRBJ2-7; weak D call: TRBD2 (5 bases). The germline V gene has CDR1 GTSNPN and CDR2 SVGIG (reference sequence). The CDR3 is made up of 12 amino acids. V was pared by 0 bases and J by 9 bases, with 12 bases between. CDR3: CAWSVLPAAQYF. The CDR3 DNA reads TGTGCCTGGAGTGTATTACCAGCGGCGCAGTACTTC.

This chain joins TRBV27 and TRBJ1-1; 9 bases align to TRBD1. Germline-derived CDR1 and CDR2 are MNHEY and SMNVEV (reference sequence). The CDR3 covers 14 residues. V lost 6 bases and J lost 3; bases outside the gene matches: 5. CDR3 sequence reads: CASRVTGGYTEAFF. CDR3 sequence (DNA): TGTGCCAGCAGGGTGACAGGGGGGTACACTGAAGCTTTCTTT.